The T cell receptor beta chain under discussion was sequenced for a study of T cell repertoires in cytomegalovirus infection. For the study at large: Both recently identified HLA-C-restricted and well-studied HLA-B-restricted CMV epitopes were used in the study. It was the public TCR beta signatures that indicated both CMV infection and matching HLA type.

Trimming stripped 1 base from V and 3 bases from J, with 6 bases between. Looked up from germline, CDR1 is SGHVS and CDR2 is FNYEAQ. The CDR3 sequence is 13 residues long. Study findings and constraints: Across the ex vivo response, the dominant clonotypes were HLA-C-restricted CMV-specific TCR beta clonotypes.

TCRdb used MiXCR to reprocess the reads, holding one entry per CDR3 protein. This table has about 920,000 distinct CDR3 sequences, about a third appearing once. This clonotype appeared many times. Its matching antigen is unknown. This TCR was recovered from a human donor in good health (CMV status not recorded). Some clones in this sample may be carry-over from other donors' samples. The sequences come from cultured CD8+ T cells from PBMCs, collected from culture after CMV antigen stimulation. The chain couples TRBV7-6 to TRBJ1-1; D gene ambiguous. The CDR3 region is CASSLGEDTEAFF. Here the CDR3 DNA reads TGTGCCAGCAGCTTAGGGGAGGACACTGAAGCTTTCTTT.